This T cell receptor (beta chain) was documented in a study of shared clonotypes between healthy human individuals. Study-wide background: Contributing individuals were two females and a few males aged 18 to 49. CD4 naive cells filled three plates per donor, CD4 memory three, CD8 naive two and CD8 memory one.

Clones were sequenced by immunoSEQ multiplex PCR, and TCRdb holds only the in-frame ones, with some missing. The sample yields about 2.1 million clones, over 85% seen once. CDR3 length equals 15 residues. The germline CDR1 and CDR2 sequences are MDHEN and SYDVKM. The germline V and J ends were trimmed by 3 bases and 7 bases, with 18 bases remaining between them. CD45RO negativity and positive selection for CCR7 defined naive CD8 cells, a population that excluded terminally differentiated effector memory CD45RA+ cells. The rearrangement joins TRBV28 to TRBJ1-1, with no clear D. Sequenced input: naive CD8+ T cells from PBMCs. The TCR comes from a man between 18 and 29 years old in good health. Some clones in this sample may be carry-over from other donors' samples. CDR3 coding DNA: TGTGCCAGCAGTTTTGGGCAGGACGGGTGGGGTGAAGCTTTCTTT. Translation gives CASSFGQDGWGEAFF.